Below, 27 T cell receptor beta chains from the same sample are listed, as sequenced in a study of cytomegalovirus exposure and HLA in healthy donors. The PCR was carried out with 60 Vbeta primers and 13 Jbeta primers. TCRdb's table, derived via immunoSEQ multiplex PCR, lists solely in-frame clones and lacks some. The table lists about 100,000 clones, around 76% of them singletons. Material: PBMCs. These receptors were taken from a woman in her fifties or sixties in good health and CMV-seropositive.

This chain uses TRBV29-1 with TRBJ1-6; perhaps TRBD1 as D (6 bases). Germline CDR1 reads SQVTM; CDR2 reads ANQGSEA. The V and J ends lost 4 bases and 3 bases respectively, with 7 bases between them. This CDR3 comprises 13 residues. CDR3: CSVGTDYNSPLHF. The CDR3 coding sequence is TGCAGCGTTGGGACAGACTATAATTCACCCCTCCACTTT. Filled out from reference TRBV29-1 and TRBJ1-6, the complete variable domain reads SAVISQKPSRDICQRGTSLTIQCQVDSQVTMMFWYRQQPGQSLTLIATANQGSEATYESGFVIDKFPISRPNLTFSTLTVSNMSPEDSSIYLCSVGTDYNSPLHFGNGTRLTVT.

This clone appeared once. The rearrangement joins TRBV30 to TRBJ1-2; 7 bases are shared with TRBD1. Unmatched junction bases numbered 11, after V lost 3 bases and J lost 7 bases. Per germline, CDR1 GTSNPN and CDR2 SVGIG (reference sequence). The CDR3 runs 14 residues. For the CDR3, the DNA is TGTGCCTGGAGAGTACAGGGGCCCTTAGTTGGCTACACCTTC. It specifies CAWRVQGPLVGYTF.

The chain joins TRBV5-1 to TRBJ2-1; the match to TRBD2 covers 14 bases. Germline-derived CDR1 and CDR2 are SGHRS and YFSETQ. CDR3 size: 15 residues. With V trimmed by 5 bases and J by 9 bases, 7 bases remained unmatched. The CDR3 loop reads CASRLTSGRAAEQFF. CDR3 bases: TGCGCCAGCAGGTTGACTAGCGGGAGGGCCGCTGAGCAGTTCTTC.

J is TRBJ1-1 and V is TRBV7-9; D is unresolved. Germline-derived CDR1 and CDR2 are SEHNR and FQNEAQ (reference sequence). The CDR3 totals 13 residues. V was cut by 5 bases and J by 0 bases, with 7 bases left in between. CDR3 nucleotides: TGTGCCAGCAGCCCTCCCTTGAACACTGAAGCTTTCTTT. As protein: CASSPPLNTEAFF.

The J gene is TRBJ1-1, the V gene TRBV19; D remains ambiguous. Trimming took 2 bases from V and 1 from J, leaving 11 bases between them. Germline loops: CDR1 LNHDA, CDR2 SQIVND (reference sequence). The length of the CDR3 is 15 residues. The CDR3 is CASSIRGRANTEAFF. DNA for the CDR3: TGTGCCAGTAGTATACGAGGTCGCGCGAACACTGAAGCTTTCTTT.

Notes on this clone: Germline and junction disagree at one end, which may indicate a read error. The J gene is TRBJ1-2, the V gene TRBV7-9; 9 nucleotides agree with TRBD1. Germline values: CDR1 SEHNR, CDR2 FQNEAQ (reference sequence). This CDR3 has 17 amino acids. The chain's CDR3 is CSSSPQSRTGESYGYTF. CDR3 in DNA: TGTTCCAGCAGCCCCCAGTCGAGGACAGGGGAATCATATGGCTACACCTTC. Supplemented by reference TRBV7-9 and TRBJ1-2, the full variable domain reads DTGVSQNPRHKITKRGQNVTFRCDPISEHNRLYWYRQTLGQGPEFLTYFQNEAQLEKSRLLSDRFSAERPKGSFSTLEIQRTEQGDSAMYLCSSSPQSRTGESYGYTFGSGTRLTVV.

The V and J genes are TRBV7-9 and TRBJ1-1, with D perhaps TRBD1 (6 bases). V was pared by 5 bases and J by 5 bases, with 15 bases between. CDR1 and CDR2 (germline): SEHNR, FQNEAQ (reference sequence). The CDR3 contains 14 residues. The CDR3 DNA follows: TGTGCCAGCAGCCAGTCCTGGACAGAGACTGAAGCTTTCTTT. It translates to CASSQSWTETEAFF.

The chain combines TRBV30 with TRBJ2-2; 7 nucleotides align to TRBD2. The V segment lost 1 base and the J segment 8 bases; nucleotides outside the gene matches: 16. Germline values: CDR1 GTSNPN, CDR2 SVGIG (reference sequence). This CDR3 contains 17 residues. CDR3 bases: TGTGCCTGGAGTGGTGCAGGTAGCGGGCTAAAGAGAGGGGAGCTGTTTTTT. Translating gives CAWSGAGSGLKRGELFF.

CDR3 DNA: TGTGCCAGTAGTATAGCCTCGGACAGACTTTATGGCTACACCTTC. It codes for CASSIASDRLYGYTF. This rearrangement joins TRBV19 to TRBJ1-2, with TRBD1 as a possible D gene (6 bases). With 1 base removed from V and 5 bases from J, the gap between germline ends came to 14 bases. The CDR3 has 15 amino acids. CDR1 is LNHDA, CDR2 SQIVND, per germline (reference sequence).

The rearrangement uses TRBV4-2 and TRBJ2-7, with TRBD2 as a possible D gene (5 bases). The germline V and J ends were trimmed by 1 base and 1 base, with 11 bases remaining between them. CDR3 size: 15 residues. Germline V gene lookup returns CDR1 LGHNA and CDR2 YNFKEQ. The CDR3 DNA reads TGTGCCAGCAGCCAAGGGGTTACTAGTTCCTACGAGCAGTACTTC. As protein: CASSQGVTSSYEQYF.

The CDR3 DNA sequence: TGTGCCAGCAGTCCAGGGGAGTCGGATTCACCCCTCCACTTT. Protein sequence: CASSPGESDSPLHF. The gene calls are TRBV2 and TRBJ1-6; a possible D gene is TRBD1 (6 bases). Trimming stripped 5 bases from V and 8 bases from J, with 13 bases between. The CDR3 has 14 residues. CDR1 SNHLY and CDR2 FYNNEI come from the germline V gene.

V usage is TRBV7-9 and J usage is TRBJ1-1; maybe TRBD1 (5 bases). Trimming shortened V by 1 base and J by 2 bases, and 14 bases separated the two germline ends. Germline assignment: CDR1 SEHNR and CDR2 FQNEAQ (reference sequence). The CDR3 totals 16 residues. The CDR3 sequence: CASSLGQGFFNTEAFF. For the CDR3, the DNA is TGTGCCAGCAGCTTAGGGCAGGGATTCTTTAACACTGAAGCTTTCTTT.

The chain joins TRBV27 to TRBJ2-1; perhaps TRBD2 as D (6 bases). V was clipped by 1 base and J by 4 bases, with 11 bases between them. The CDR3 is made up of 15 amino acids. The germline gives CDR1 MNHEY, CDR2 SMNVEV (reference sequence). Written as DNA, the CDR3 is TGTGCCAGCAGTTTATATAGCGGAAATTACAATGAGCAGTTCTTC. Translating gives CASSLYSGNYNEQFF.

The rearrangement links TRBV30 to TRBJ2-3; 9 nucleotides match TRBD2. This CDR3 spans 16 amino acids. With 2 bases clipped from V and 0 bases from J, the junction kept 6 bases outside the gene matches. Germline loops: CDR1 GTSNPN, CDR2 SVGIG (reference sequence). The CDR3 region has the DNA TGTGCCTGGAGTAGGATAGCGGGAGCTAGCACAGATACGCAGTATTTT. It yields the protein CAWSRIAGASTDTQYF.

The chain couples TRBV14 to TRBJ2-1, with 7 positions matching TRBD2. V gave up 4 bases and J gave up 8 bases; unmatched junction bases: 11. This CDR3 region has 15 residues. Germline loops: CDR1 SGHDN, CDR2 FVKESK. CDR3 DNA: TGTGCCAGCAGCCCAGGGAGGGCTATTGTCCATGAGCAGTTCTTC. Translation: CASSPGRAIVHEQFF. The entire variable domain, with the rest obtained from reference TRBV14 and TRBJ2-1, is as follows: EAGVTQFPSHSVIEKGQTVTLRCDPISGHDNLYWYRRVMGKEIKFLLHFVKESKQDESGMPNNRFLAERTGGTYSTLKVQPAELEDSGVYFCASSPGRAIVHEQFFGPGTRLTVL.

This clone was counted a few times. Other DNA sequences in this specimen translate into the identical CDR3. V is TRBV5-1 and J is TRBJ2-7, with TRBD1 matching 11 bases. Germline CDR1 reads SGHRS; CDR2 reads YFSETQ. The J segment lost 5 bases and the V segment lost 10 bases, leaving 11 bases of the junction unmatched. This CDR3 is built from 14 residues. The CDR3 nucleotides are TGCGCCTCGTCCCCCGGACAGGGGGCTCACGAGCAGTACTTC. Protein: CASSPGQGAHEQYF. Using reference TRBV5-1 and TRBJ2-7 for the parts outside the CDR3, the full variable domain is KAGVTQTPRYLIKTRGQQVTLSCSPISGHRSVSWYQQTPGQGLQFLFEYFSETQRNKGNFPGRFSGRQFSNSRSEMNVSTLELGDSALYLCASSPGQGAHEQYFGPGTRLTVT.

V gene TRBV5-1 combines with J gene TRBJ2-6; 9 nucleotides line up with TRBD2. This CDR3 spans 19 amino acids. Germline assignment: CDR1 SGHRS and CDR2 YFSETQ. The junction had 11 bases not matched to a gene; V was cut back by 4 bases and J by 0 bases. The CDR3 DNA sequence: TGCGCCAGCAGCCCGGAGGCTAGCGGGACTTTCTCTGGGGCCAACGTCCTGACTTTC. As protein: CASSPEASGTFSGANVLTF. Looking up the rest from reference TRBV5-1 and TRBJ2-6 gives the full variable domain: KAGVTQTPRYLIKTRGQQVTLSCSPISGHRSVSWYQQTPGQGLQFLFEYFSETQRNKGNFPGRFSGRQFSNSRSEMNVSTLELGDSALYLCASSPEASGTFSGANVLTFGAGSRLTVL.

V and J are TRBV6-6 and TRBJ2-7, with TRBD2 matching 7 bases. The CDR3 consists of 15 residues. CDR1 and CDR2 from the germline V gene are MNHNY and SVGAGI (reference sequence). The trim removed 5 bases at V and 3 bases at J, leaving 10 bases unmatched. The CDR3 DNA reads TGTGCCAGCAGTCCTCGATTAGCGGGTTACTACGAGCAGTACTTC. Translation gives CASSPRLAGYYEQYF.

The CDR3 DNA reads TGTGCCAGCAGTGAAATAACCAGGGAAAACATGAACACTGAAGCTTTCTTT. Protein product: CASSEITRENMNTEAFF. The chain recombines TRBV6-4 with TRBJ1-1; D may be TRBD1 (5 bases). Germline CDR1 MRHNA, CDR2 SNTAGT. Trimming left V 3 bases short and J 0 bases short, with 17 bases between. The CDR3 sequence is 17 residues long.

The genes are TRBV5-8 and TRBJ1-1; TRBD1 agrees at 8 bases. The CDR3 loop spans 16 amino acids. The V segment lost 3 bases and the J segment 4 bases; nucleotides outside the gene matches: 11. Germline V gives CDR1 SGHTS, CDR2 YDEGEE. This CDR3 reads CASSSGTGVVGTEAFF. CDR3 coding DNA: TGTGCCAGCAGCTCCGGGACAGGAGTCGTCGGCACTGAAGCTTTCTTT.

This clone was observed a single time. The chain is built from TRBV9 and TRBJ2-7, with D possibly TRBD1 on 5 matching bases. Germline CDR1 reads SGDLS; CDR2 reads YYNGEE. V dropped 0 bases and J dropped 0 bases, with 13 bases sitting between them. The CDR3 extends over 16 amino acids. CDR3: CASSVGPGRSSYEQYF. The CDR3 nucleotides are TGTGCCAGCAGCGTAGGGCCAGGGCGAAGCTCCTACGAGCAGTACTTC.

The genes are TRBV2 and TRBJ2-2; D might be TRBD2 (5 bases). This CDR3 region has 13 residues. Deletions cut 6 bases from V and 4 bases from J, with 9 bases between. Germline V gene data show CDR1 as SNHLY and CDR2 as FYNNEI. The CDR3 DNA reads TGTGCCAGCAGACTAGACCCCACCGGGGAGCTGTTTTTT. Translated, it gives CASRLDPTGELFF.

This clone appeared once. The gene calls are TRBV27 and TRBJ1-2; 7 bases match TRBD1. CDR3 length: 15 residues. V shed 6 bases, J shed 5 bases, and the junction held 12 bases outside the gene matches. From germline, CDR1 is MNHEY and CDR2 SMNVEV (reference sequence). CDR3 DNA: TGTGCCAGCAGATCGGGACTCAGGGGGATATATGGCTACACCTTC. Translating it yields CASRSGLRGIYGYTF.

The J gene is TRBJ2-1, the V gene TRBV5-1, with TRBD2 as a possible D gene (5 bases). The CDR3 totals 16 residues. Trimming removed 0 bases at V and 4 bases at J, with 14 bases between. From germline, CDR1 is SGHRS and CDR2 YFSETQ. The CDR3 DNA is TGCGCCAGCAGCTTGGCCTCCGGTTCGGGGTACAATGAGCAGTTCTTC. Translated, it gives CASSLASGSGYNEQFF.

The table lists this clone with a few counts. This rearrangement joins TRBV7-9 to TRBJ1-1, with 11 positions matching TRBD1. The J segment lost 5 bases and the V segment lost 4 bases, leaving 3 bases of the junction unmatched. CDR3 size: 14 residues. Germline CDR1 and CDR2: SEHNR and FQNEAQ (reference sequence). The CDR3 spells CASSYRDRGTEAFF. CDR3 DNA: TGTGCCAGCAGCTACCGGGACAGGGGGACTGAAGCTTTCTTT.

V is TRBV2 and J is TRBJ2-1; 8 bases fit TRBD2. The V segment lost 7 bases and the J segment 8 bases; nucleotides outside the gene matches: 7. The CDR3 sequence is 13 residues long. Germline V lookup: CDR1 SNHLY, CDR2 FYNNEI. In nucleotides, the CDR3 is TGTGCCAGCATTGGACTAGCTGGAGATGAGCAGTTCTTC. It specifies CASIGLAGDEQFF.

This clone was counted only a few times. The chain combines TRBV6-5 with TRBJ2-1; 9 bases are a match to TRBD2. There are 14 residues in the CDR3. Per the germline V gene, CDR1 is MNHEY and CDR2 is SVGAGI. The trim removed 5 bases at V and 8 bases at J, leaving 7 bases unmatched. CDR3 DNA sequence: TGTGCCAGCAGTGGACAGCGGGAGGTGCATGAGCAGTTCTTC. Translation gives CASSGQREVHEQFF.